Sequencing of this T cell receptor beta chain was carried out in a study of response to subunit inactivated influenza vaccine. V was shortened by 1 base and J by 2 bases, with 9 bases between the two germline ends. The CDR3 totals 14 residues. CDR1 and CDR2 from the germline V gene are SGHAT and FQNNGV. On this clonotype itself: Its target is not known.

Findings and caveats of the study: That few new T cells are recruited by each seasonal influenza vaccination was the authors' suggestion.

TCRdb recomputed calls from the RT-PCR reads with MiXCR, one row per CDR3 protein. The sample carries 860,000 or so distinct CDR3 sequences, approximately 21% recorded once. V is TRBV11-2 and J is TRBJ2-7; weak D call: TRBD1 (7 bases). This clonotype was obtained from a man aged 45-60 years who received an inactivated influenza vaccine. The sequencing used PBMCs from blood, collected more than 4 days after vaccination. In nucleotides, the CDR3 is TGTGCCAGCAGCTTAGCCAGGGGGGCCTACGAGCAGTACTTC. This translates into CASSLARGAYEQYF. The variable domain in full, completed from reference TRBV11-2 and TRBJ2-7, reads EAGVAQSPRYKIIEKRQSVAFWCNPISGHATLYWYQQILGQGPKLLIQFQNNGVVDDSQLPKDRFSAERLKGVDSTLKIQPAKLEDSAVYLCASSLARGAYEQYFGPGTRLTVT.